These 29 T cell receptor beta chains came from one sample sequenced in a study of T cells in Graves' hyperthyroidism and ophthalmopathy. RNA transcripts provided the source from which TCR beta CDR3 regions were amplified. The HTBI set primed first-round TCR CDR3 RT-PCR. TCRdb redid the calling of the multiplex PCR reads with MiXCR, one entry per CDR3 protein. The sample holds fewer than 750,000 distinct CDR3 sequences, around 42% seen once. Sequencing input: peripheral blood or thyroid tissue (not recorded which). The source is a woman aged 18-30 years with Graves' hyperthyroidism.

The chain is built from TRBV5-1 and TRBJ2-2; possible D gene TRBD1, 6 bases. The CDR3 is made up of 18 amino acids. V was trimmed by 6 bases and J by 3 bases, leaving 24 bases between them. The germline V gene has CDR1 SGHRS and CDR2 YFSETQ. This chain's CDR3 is CASTPAGAGVLHTGELFF. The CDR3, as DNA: TGCGCCAGCACCCCCGCCGGCGCAGGGGTACTTCACACCGGGGAGCTGTTTTTT. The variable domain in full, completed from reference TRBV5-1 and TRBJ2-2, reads KAGVTQTPRYLIKTRGQQVTLSCSPISGHRSVSWYQQTPGQGLQFLFEYFSETQRNKGNFPGRFSGRQFSNSRSEMNVSTLELGDSALYLCASTPAGAGVLHTGELFFGEGSRLTVL.

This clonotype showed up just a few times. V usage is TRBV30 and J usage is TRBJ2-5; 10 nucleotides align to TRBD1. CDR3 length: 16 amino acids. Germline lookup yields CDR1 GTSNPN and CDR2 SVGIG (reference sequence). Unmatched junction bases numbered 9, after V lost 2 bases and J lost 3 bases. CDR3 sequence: CAWSIGTGALEETQYF. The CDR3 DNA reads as TGTGCCTGGAGTATCGGGACAGGGGCCCTTGAAGAGACCCAGTACTTC.

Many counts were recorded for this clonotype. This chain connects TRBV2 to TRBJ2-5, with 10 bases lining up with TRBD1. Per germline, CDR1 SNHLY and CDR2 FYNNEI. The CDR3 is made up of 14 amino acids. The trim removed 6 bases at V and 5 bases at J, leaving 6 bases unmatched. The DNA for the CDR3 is TGTGCCAGCAGCCGGGACAGGGGTAGGGAGACCCAGTACTTC. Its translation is CASSRDRGRETQYF.

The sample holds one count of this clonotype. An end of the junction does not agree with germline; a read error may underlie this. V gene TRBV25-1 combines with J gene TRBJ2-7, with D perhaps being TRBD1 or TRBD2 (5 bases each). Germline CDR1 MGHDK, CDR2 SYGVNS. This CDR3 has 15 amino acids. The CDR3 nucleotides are TGTGCCTGCAGTGCAACCGGGACGGACTCCTACGAGCAGTACTTC. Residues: CACSATGTDSYEQYF.

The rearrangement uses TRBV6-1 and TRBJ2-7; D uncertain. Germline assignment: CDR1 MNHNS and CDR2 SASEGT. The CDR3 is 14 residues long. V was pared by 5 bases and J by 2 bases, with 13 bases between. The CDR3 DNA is TGTGCCAGCAGTTACAAGAGCGCTGCCTACGAGCAGTACTTC. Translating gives CASSYKSAAYEQYF.

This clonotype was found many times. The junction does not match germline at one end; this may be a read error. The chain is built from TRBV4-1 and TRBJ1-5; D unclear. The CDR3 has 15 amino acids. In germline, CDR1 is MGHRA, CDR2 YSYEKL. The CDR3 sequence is CASSPRTDSNQPQHF. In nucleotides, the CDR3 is TGTGCCAGCAGCCCACGGACGGATAGCAATCAGCCCCAGCATTTT.

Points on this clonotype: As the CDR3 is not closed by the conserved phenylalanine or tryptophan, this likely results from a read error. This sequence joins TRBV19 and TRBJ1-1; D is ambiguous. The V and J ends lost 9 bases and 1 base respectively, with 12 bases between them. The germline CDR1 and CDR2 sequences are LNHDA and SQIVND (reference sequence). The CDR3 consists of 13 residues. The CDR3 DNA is TGTGCCAGCAAGACTAGCGGGAACACTGAAGCTTTCCTT. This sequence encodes CASKTSGNTEAFL.

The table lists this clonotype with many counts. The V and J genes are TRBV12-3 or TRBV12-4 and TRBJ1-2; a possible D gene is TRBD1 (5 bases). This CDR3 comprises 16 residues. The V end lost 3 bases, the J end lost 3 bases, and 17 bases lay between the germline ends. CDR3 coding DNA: TGTGCCAGCAGTTTGTCTACCGGGGCTGCGCACTATGGCTACACCTTC. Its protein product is CASSLSTGAAHYGYTF.

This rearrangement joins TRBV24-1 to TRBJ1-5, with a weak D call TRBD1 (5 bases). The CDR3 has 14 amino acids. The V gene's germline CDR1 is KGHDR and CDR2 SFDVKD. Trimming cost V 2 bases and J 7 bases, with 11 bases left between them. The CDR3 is CATSDSTQGQPQHF. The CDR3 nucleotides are TGTGCCACCAGTGATTCTACCCAGGGCCAGCCCCAGCATTTT.

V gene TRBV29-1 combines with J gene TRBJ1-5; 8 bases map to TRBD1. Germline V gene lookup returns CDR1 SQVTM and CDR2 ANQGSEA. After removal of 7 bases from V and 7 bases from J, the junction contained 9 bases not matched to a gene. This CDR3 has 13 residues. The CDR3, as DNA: TGCAGCGGCGGACAGGGCACGGGCCAGCCCCAGCATTTT. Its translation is CSGGQGTGQPQHF.

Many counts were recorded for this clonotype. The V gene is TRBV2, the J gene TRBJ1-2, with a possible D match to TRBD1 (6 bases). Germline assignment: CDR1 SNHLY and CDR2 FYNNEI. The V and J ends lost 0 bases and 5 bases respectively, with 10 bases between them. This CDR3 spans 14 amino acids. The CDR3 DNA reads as TGTGCCAGCAGTGAAGCCCCACAGGGATATGGCTACACCTTC. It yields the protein CASSEAPQGYGYTF.

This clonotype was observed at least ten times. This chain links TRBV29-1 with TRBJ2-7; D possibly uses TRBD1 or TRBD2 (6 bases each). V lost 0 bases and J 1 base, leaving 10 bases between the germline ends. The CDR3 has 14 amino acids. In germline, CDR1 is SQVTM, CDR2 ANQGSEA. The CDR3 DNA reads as TGCAGCGTTGAAGAGCAGGGGACTTCCTACGAGCAGTACTTC. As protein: CSVEEQGTSYEQYF.

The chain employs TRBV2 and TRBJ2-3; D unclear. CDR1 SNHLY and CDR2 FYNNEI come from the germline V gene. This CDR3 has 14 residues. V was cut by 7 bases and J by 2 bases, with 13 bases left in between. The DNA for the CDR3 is TGTGCCAGCAACGGCGTACAACTCACAGATACGCAGTATTTT. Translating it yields CASNGVQLTDTQYF.

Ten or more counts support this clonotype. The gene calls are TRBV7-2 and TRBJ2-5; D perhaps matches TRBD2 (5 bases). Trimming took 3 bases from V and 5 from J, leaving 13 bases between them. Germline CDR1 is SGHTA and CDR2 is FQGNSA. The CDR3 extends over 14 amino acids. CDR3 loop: CASSLIGEWETQYF. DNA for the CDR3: TGTGCCAGCAGCTTGATCGGGGAATGGGAGACCCAGTACTTC.

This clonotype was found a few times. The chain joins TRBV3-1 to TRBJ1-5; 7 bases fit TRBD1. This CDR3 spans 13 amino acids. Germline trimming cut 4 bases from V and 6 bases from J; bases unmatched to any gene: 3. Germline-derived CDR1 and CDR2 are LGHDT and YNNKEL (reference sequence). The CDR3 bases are TGTGCCAGCAGCCCCGGGACAGCTCAGCCCCAGCATTTT. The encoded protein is CASSPGTAQPQHF.

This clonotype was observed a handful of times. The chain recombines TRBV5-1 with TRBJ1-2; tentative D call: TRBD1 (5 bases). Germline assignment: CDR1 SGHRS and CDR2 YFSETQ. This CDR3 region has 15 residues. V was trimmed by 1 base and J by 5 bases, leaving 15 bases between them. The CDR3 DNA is TGCGCCAGCAGCTTGATCCAGGGCCCTATATATGGCTACACCTTC. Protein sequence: CASSLIQGPIYGYTF.

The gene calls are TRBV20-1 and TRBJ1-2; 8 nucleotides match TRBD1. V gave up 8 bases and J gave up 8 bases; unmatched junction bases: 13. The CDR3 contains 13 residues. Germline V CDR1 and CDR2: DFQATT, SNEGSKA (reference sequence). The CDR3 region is CSTLKGQAMGYTF. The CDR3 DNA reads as TGCAGTACCCTGAAGGGACAGGCTATGGGCTACACCTTC.

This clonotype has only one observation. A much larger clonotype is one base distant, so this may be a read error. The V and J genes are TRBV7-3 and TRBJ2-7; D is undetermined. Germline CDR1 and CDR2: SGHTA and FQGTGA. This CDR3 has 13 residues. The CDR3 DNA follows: TGCGTCAGCAGCCAAGAACCTCTCTACGAGCAGTACTTC. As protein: CVSSQEPLYEQYF.

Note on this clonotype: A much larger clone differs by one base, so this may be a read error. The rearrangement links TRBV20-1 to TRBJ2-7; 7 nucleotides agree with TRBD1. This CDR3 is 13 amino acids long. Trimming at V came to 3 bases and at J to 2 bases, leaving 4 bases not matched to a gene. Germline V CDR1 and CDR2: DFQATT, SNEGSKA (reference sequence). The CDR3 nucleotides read TGCAGTGCTAGCCTGGGACAGCCCTACGAGCAGTACTTC. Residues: CSASLGQPYEQYF.

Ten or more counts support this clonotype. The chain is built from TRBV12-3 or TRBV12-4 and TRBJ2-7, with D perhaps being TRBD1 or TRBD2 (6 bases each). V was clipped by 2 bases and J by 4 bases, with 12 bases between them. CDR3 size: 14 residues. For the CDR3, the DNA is TGTGCCAGCAGTTTAAGGGGGGTACTGTACGAGCAGTACTTC. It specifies CASSLRGVLYEQYF.

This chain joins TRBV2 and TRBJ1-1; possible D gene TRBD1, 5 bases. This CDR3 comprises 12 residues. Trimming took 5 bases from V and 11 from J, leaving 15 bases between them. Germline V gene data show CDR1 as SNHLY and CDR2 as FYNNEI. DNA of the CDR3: TGTGCCAGCAGTCAGGAAAGGACATTTGCTTTCTTT. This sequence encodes CASSQERTFAFF.

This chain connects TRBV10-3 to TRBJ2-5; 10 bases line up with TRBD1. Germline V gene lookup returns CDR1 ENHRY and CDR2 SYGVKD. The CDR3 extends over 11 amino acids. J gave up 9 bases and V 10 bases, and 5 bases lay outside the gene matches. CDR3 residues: CATSGTGAQYF. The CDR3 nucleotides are TGTGCCACCTCCGGGACAGGGGCCCAGTACTTC.

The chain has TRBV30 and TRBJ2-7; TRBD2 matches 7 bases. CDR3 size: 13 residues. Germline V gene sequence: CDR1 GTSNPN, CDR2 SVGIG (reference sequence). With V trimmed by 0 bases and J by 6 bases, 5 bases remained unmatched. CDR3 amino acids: CAWSVSGATEQYF. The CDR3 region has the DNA TGTGCCTGGAGTGTGAGCGGGGCCACCGAGCAGTACTTC.

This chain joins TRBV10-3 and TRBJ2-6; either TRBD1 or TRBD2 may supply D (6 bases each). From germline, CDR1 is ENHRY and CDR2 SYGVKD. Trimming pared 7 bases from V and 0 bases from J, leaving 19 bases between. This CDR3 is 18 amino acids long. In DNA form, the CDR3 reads TGTGCCATCATGGGACGACGGGGGCTAAACTCTGGGGCCAACGTCCTGACTTTC. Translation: CAIMGRRGLNSGANVLTF.

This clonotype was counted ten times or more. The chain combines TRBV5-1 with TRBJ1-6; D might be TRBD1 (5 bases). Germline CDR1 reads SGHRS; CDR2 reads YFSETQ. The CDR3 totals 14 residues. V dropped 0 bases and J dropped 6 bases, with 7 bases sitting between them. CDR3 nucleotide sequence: TGCGCCAGCAGCTTGGGACAGATTAATTCACCCCTCCACTTT. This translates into CASSLGQINSPLHF.

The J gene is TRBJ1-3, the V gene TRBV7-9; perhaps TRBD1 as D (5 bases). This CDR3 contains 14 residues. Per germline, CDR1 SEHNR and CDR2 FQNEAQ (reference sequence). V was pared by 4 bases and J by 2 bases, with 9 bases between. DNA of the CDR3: TGTGCCAGCAGCTCCTCAGGGCCTGGAAACACCATATATTTT. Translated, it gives CASSSSGPGNTIYF.

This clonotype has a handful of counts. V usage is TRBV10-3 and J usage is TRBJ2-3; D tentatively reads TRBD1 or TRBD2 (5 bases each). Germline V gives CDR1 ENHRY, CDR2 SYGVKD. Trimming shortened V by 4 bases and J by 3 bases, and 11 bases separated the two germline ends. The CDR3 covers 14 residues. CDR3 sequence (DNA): TGTGCCATCAGTGCGGGGCAAGAGACAGATACGCAGTATTTT. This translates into CAISAGQETDTQYF.

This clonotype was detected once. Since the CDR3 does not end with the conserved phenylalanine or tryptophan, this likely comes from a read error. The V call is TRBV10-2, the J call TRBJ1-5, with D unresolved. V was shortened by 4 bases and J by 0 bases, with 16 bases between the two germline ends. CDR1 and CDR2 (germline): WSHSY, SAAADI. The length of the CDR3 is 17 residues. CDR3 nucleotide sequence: TGCGCCAGCAGTGGGTTACCTATTAGGAGTAGCAATCAGCCCCAGCATTCA. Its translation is CASSGLPIRSSNQPQHS.

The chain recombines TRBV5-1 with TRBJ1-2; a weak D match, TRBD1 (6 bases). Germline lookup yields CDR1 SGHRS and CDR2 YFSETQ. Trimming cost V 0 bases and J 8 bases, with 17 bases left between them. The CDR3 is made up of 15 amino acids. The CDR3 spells CASSLGDRTTEGYTF. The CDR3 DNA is TGCGCCAGCAGCTTGGGAGACAGGACCACTGAGGGCTACACCTTC.